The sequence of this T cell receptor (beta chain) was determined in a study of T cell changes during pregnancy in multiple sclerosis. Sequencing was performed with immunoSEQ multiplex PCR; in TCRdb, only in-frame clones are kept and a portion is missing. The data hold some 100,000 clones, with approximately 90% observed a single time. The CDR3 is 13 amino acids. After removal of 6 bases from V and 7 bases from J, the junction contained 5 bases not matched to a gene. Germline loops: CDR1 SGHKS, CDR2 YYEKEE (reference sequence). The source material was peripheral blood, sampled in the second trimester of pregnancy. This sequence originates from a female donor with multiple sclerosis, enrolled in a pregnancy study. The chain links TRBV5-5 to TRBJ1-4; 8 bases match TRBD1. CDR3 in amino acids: CASNRGEGEKLFF. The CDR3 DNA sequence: TGTGCCAGCAACAGGGGGGAGGGTGAAAAACTGTTTTTT. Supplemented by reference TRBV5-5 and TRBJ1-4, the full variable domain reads DAGVTQSPTHLIKTRGQQVTLRCSPISGHKSVSWYQQVLGQGPQFIFQYYEKEERGRGNFPDRFSARQFPNYSSELNVNALLLGDSALYLCASNRGEGEKLFFGSGTQLSVL.